The 20 T cell receptor beta chains below were found in one sample sequenced in a study of prognosis after radiotherapy for stage I lung cancer. Genomic DNA was subjected to two-round multiplex PCR for amplification of TCR beta CDR3. During first-round PCR, primers specific to each TRBV and TRBJ gene were used. TCRdb fed the multiplex PCR reads into MiXCR, producing one record per CDR3 protein. The sample lists roughly 25,000 distinct CDR3 sequences, around 32% occurring once. This specimen consisted of PBMCs, obtained before or after stereotactic body radiation therapy (not recorded which). These receptors came from a donor aged 50 or older with non-small cell lung cancer.

This clonotype was counted many times. The chain links TRBV5-1 to TRBJ1-2; weak D call: TRBD1 (6 bases). The germline V gene has CDR1 SGHRS and CDR2 YFSETQ. The CDR3 loop spans 13 amino acids. Trimming pared 1 base from V and 5 bases from J, leaving 9 bases between. CDR3 in amino acids: CASSLTGRYGYTF. DNA of the CDR3: TGCGCCAGCAGCTTGACAGGGAGGTATGGCTACACCTTC.

This clonotype was found many times. The V gene is TRBV5-1, the J gene TRBJ2-6; 9 bases fit TRBD1. CDR1 and CDR2 from the germline V gene are SGHRS and YFSETQ. Trimming removed 2 bases from V and 1 base from J; junction bases left unmatched: 4. The CDR3 contains 17 residues. CDR3 nucleotide sequence: TGCGCCAGCAGCTTACAGGGGGCGTTGTCTGGGGCCAACGTCCTGACTTTC. Its translation: CASSLQGALSGANVLTF.

This clonotype was picked up many times. The chain recombines TRBV12-3 or TRBV12-4 with TRBJ1-5; possible D gene TRBD1, 5 bases. The CDR3 has 17 amino acids. V shed 2 bases and J shed 0 bases, with 14 bases lying between them. CDR3 DNA: TGTGCCAGCAGTTTAAACCGGGCAGGGCATAGCAATCAGCCCCAGCATTTT. This translates into CASSLNRAGHSNQPQHF.

This clonotype has a single count. V and J are TRBV30 and TRBJ2-3; possibly TRBD1 for D (5 bases). The germline CDR1 and CDR2 sequences are GTSNPN and SVGIG (reference sequence). V shed 2 bases and J shed 9 bases, with 12 bases lying between them. CDR3 length equals 12 residues. CDR3 sequence: CAWSFDRQTQYF. CDR3 coding DNA: TGTGCCTGGAGTTTCGACAGACAGACGCAGTATTTT.

The chain links TRBV15 to TRBJ1-2; D is undetermined. V lost 2 bases and J 3 bases, leaving 13 bases between the germline ends. Looked up from germline, CDR1 is LNHNV and CDR2 is YYDKDF (reference sequence). This CDR3 has 15 amino acids. CDR3 DNA: TGTGCCACCAGCAGATTTGTGGGGAAGGACTATGGCTACACCTTC. It encodes CATSRFVGKDYGYTF.

This clonotype was picked up many times. The gene calls are TRBV28 and TRBJ1-4, with 11 bases identical to TRBD1. V dropped 5 bases and J dropped 6; count of bases not matched to a gene: 2. The CDR3 runs 14 residues. Germline assignment: CDR1 MDHEN and CDR2 SYDVKM. CDR3 in DNA: TGTGCCAGCAGTAGGACAGGGGGCGATGAAAAACTGTTTTTT. This translates into CASSRTGGDEKLFF.

In this sample, this clonotype turned up many times. This chain uses TRBV11-3 with TRBJ2-5; no reliable D call. The CDR3 length is 12 residues. The germline V gene has CDR1 SGHNT and CDR2 YENEEA. With 3 bases removed from V and 2 bases from J, the gap between germline ends came to 4 bases. The CDR3 sequence is CASSFLQETQYF. CDR3 nucleotide sequence: TGTGCCAGCAGCTTCCTACAAGAGACCCAGTACTTC.

The chain recombines TRBV6-5 with TRBJ2-3, with D possibly matching TRBD1 (6 bases). Germline assignment: CDR1 MNHEY and CDR2 SVGAGI. The CDR3 has 16 residues. Trimming cost V 4 bases and J 1 base, with 15 bases left between them. CDR3 DNA sequence: TGTGCCAGCAGTTCAATAGAGGGGGTGGGCACAGATACGCAGTATTTT. Protein sequence: CASSSIEGVGTDTQYF.

Many counts were recorded for this clonotype. The rearrangement joins TRBV6-1 to TRBJ2-7, with 12 positions matching TRBD1. The V gene's germline CDR1 is MNHNS and CDR2 SASEGT. This CDR3 is 16 amino acids long. After removal of 10 bases from V and 3 bases from J, the junction contained 13 bases not matched to a gene. CDR3 coding DNA: TGTGCCACCTGGGACAGGGGGCATAGTAGTTTCTACGAGCAGTACTTC. It is translated as CATWDRGHSSFYEQYF.

In its sample, this clonotype was seen many times. V is TRBV6-1 and J is TRBJ1-5; the D is unclear. The germline CDR1 and CDR2 sequences are MNHNS and SASEGT. V was trimmed by 6 bases and J by 4 bases, leaving 16 bases between them. The CDR3 runs 15 residues. In nucleotides, the CDR3 is TGTGCCAGCAGAAGGACGGAGACGGCAAATCAGCCCCAGCATTTT. Protein product: CASRRTETANQPQHF.

At least ten counts were recorded for this clonotype. This sequence joins TRBV3-1 and TRBJ1-2; D remains ambiguous. The CDR3 is 15 residues long. Trimming pared 0 bases from V and 4 bases from J, leaving 12 bases between. Germline V lookup: CDR1 LGHDT, CDR2 YNNKEL (reference sequence). CDR3 DNA sequence: TGTGCCAGCAGCCAAGATTCCGGACTAATCTATGGCTACACCTTC. As protein: CASSQDSGLIYGYTF.

This clonotype was counted many times. CDR3 DNA sequence: TGTGCCAGCAGCCCTGGAACCGACAGGAACACTGAAGCTTTCTTT. Protein: CASSPGTDRNTEAFF. The genes are TRBV7-2 and TRBJ1-1; possibly TRBD1 for D (5 bases). Germline CDR1 is SGHTA and CDR2 is FQGNSA. V was clipped by 5 bases and J by 1 base, with 14 bases between them. CDR3 length: 15 residues.

Concerning this clonotype itself: A much larger clone differs by one base, so this may be a read error. J is TRBJ2-7 and V is TRBV5-1, with 7 bases fitting TRBD1. The J call may be in error: the DNA end matches TRBJ2-5 better. The CDR3 extends over 13 amino acids. From germline, CDR1 is SGHRS and CDR2 YFSETQ. CDR3 nucleotides: TGCGCCAGCATGGGGACAGAACAAGAGACCCAGTACTTC. Translating gives CASMGTEQETQYF.

This clonotype was recorded many times. The chain recombines TRBV9 with TRBJ2-7; D may be TRBD1 or TRBD2 (6 bases each). Germline CDR1 is SGDLS and CDR2 is YYNGEE. V shed 7 bases and J shed 7 bases, with 21 bases lying between them. The CDR3 contains 14 residues. The CDR3 loop is CASSRRVGGQEQYF. As DNA, the CDR3 is TGTGCCAGCTCAAGAAGGGTAGGGGGGCAAGAGCAGTACTTC.

This clonotype was observed at least ten times. The genes are TRBV20-1 and TRBJ2-2; no firm D call. CDR1 is DFQATT and CDR2 is SNEGSKA in the germline V gene (reference sequence). Trimming removed 3 bases at V and 6 bases at J, with 11 bases between. The CDR3 sequence is 13 residues long. DNA of the CDR3: TGCAGTGCTAGGGGAAACGGAGCCGGGGAGCTGTTTTTT. As protein: CSARGNGAGELFF.

This clonotype was seen repeatedly, ten times or more. The V gene is TRBV7-9, the J gene TRBJ2-6; the match to TRBD1 covers 8 bases. Germline V CDR1 and CDR2: SEHNR, FQNEAQ (reference sequence). CDR3 length: 16 amino acids. V was pared by 4 bases and J by 4 bases, with 6 bases of the junction left unmatched. The CDR3 DNA follows: TGTGCCAGCAGCTCGAACAGGGGGTCAGGGGCCAACGTCCTGACTTTC. Its translation: CASSSNRGSGANVLTF.

The sample holds many counts of this clonotype. The chain couples TRBV18 to TRBJ2-7, with TRBD2 as a possible D gene (5 bases). The V end was cut by 1 base, the J end by 6 bases, with 16 bases between. CDR1 is KGHSH and CDR2 is LQKENI in the germline V gene. The CDR3 contains 15 residues. The CDR3 region has the DNA TGTGCCAGCTCACCACTGGTGGGAGAAGTGAGCGAGCAGTACTTC. It specifies CASSPLVGEVSEQYF.

This clonotype was seen ten or more times. The V call is TRBV20-1, the J call TRBJ1-2, with D unresolved. The germline V gene encodes CDR1 DFQATT and CDR2 SNEGSKA (reference sequence). This CDR3 contains 12 residues. V lost 3 bases and J lost 2, with 7 bases in between. CDR3 protein: CSARAGNYGYTF. The CDR3 DNA is TGCAGTGCTAGGGCCGGCAACTATGGCTACACCTTC.

This clonotype is deemed medium-sized (0.01 to 0.1%). V is TRBV5-1 and J is TRBJ2-3, with TRBD2 matching over 11 bases. Trimming cost V 2 bases and J 6 bases; bases outside gene matches: 5. CDR3 length: 15 amino acids. Germline lookup yields CDR1 SGHRS and CDR2 YFSETQ. The CDR3 protein is CASSFSGGALDTQYF. As DNA, the CDR3 is TGCGCCAGCAGCTTTAGCGGGGGGGCCTTGGATACGCAGTATTTT.

This clonotype was observed a single time. J is TRBJ2-2 and V is TRBV19; D unresolved. CDR1 and CDR2 (germline): LNHDA, SQIVND (reference sequence). The CDR3 sequence is 14 residues long. With 5 bases removed from V and 8 bases from J, the gap between germline ends came to 15 bases. Written as DNA, the CDR3 is TGTGCCAGTAGTCCTCTCTTGGCCGTGGGGGAGCTGTTTTTT. Translating it yields CASSPLLAVGELFF.